A selection of T cell receptor beta chains follows, all from one sample in a study of blood T cells in healthy people across ages. TCRdb passed the 5' RACE reads through MiXCR, listing each CDR3 protein once. Of a few hundred thousand distinct CDR3 sequences listed, about 49% are singletons. Sequenced material: blood. The receptors here all came from a man in his 60s in good health. The CDR3 runs from the conserved cysteine through the conserved F or W. A D gene is named only where the DNA matches it firmly. Rows may omit the clone size; those that give it use once, few, many or a size class.

clone_size,v_call,j_call,d_call,cdr3_nt,cdr3_aa
.,TRBV10-3,TRBJ2-7,TRBD1,TGTGCCATTAGGGGGCCGGAGCCCTACGAGCAGTACTTC,CAIRGPEPYEQYF
.,TRBV7-9,TRBJ2-3,.,TGTGCCAGCAGCATGGGCGGGGCAGATACGCAGTATTTT,CASSMGGADTQYF
.,TRBV28,TRBJ2-1,.,TGTGCCAGCAGTTTACCTTCGACAAACAAGCAGTTCTTC,CASSLPSTNKQFF
.,TRBV5-1,TRBJ2-3,TRBD2,TGCGCCAGCAGCTCCCGCCGCGGGAGCACAGATGCGCAGTATTTT,CASSSRRGSTDAQYF
few,TRBV20-1,TRBJ2-1,TRBD2,TGCAGTGCTCTCACTAGCGGGAGAAGATACAATGAGCAGTTCTTC,CSALTSGRRYNEQFF
.,TRBV20-1,TRBJ2-1,.,TGCAGTGCTACTCGCGGCGGGGCATACAATGAGCAGTTCTTC,CSATRGGAYNEQFF
.,TRBV7-2,TRBJ2-6,TRBD1,TGTGCCAGCAGCCACTTCGGGACAGGGAACTCTGGGGCCAACGTCCTGACTTTC,CASSHFGTGNSGANVLTF
few,TRBV2,TRBJ2-5,.,TGTGCCAGCAGCGAAACTTGGACAGAAGAGACCCAGTACTTC,CASSETWTEETQYF
.,TRBV7-9,TRBJ2-3,.,TGTGCCAGCAGCCACACCCCGACGGGAAAGAATTTAGATACGCAGTATTTT,CASSHTPTGKNLDTQYF
.,TRBV5-1,TRBJ2-3,TRBD2,TGCGCCAGCAGCCCTAGCGGGGGGGCAGAAGATACGCAGTATTTT,CASSPSGGAEDTQYF
.,TRBV20-1,TRBJ2-7,TRBD2,TGCAGTGCGCCAACCGGGACTAGCGGGAGGCCCTCCTACGAGCAGTACTTC,CSAPTGTSGRPSYEQYF
many,TRBV7-2,TRBJ2-3,.,TGTGCCAGCAGCGCGGGGCTGTACCCAGATACGCAGTATTTT,CASSAGLYPDTQYF
.,TRBV28,TRBJ2-7,.,TGTGCCAGCAGTCTCCTCCGGGCAGGGATCGCCGAGCAGTACTTC,CASSLLRAGIAEQYF
.,TRBV30,TRBJ1-6,TRBD1,TGTGCCTGGAAGACAGGGGGAATATCCTATAATTCACCCCTCCACTTT,CAWKTGGISYNSPLHF
many,TRBV7-2,TRBJ2-7,.,TGTGCCAGCAGCCCAGGGACGTTCTACGAGCAGTACTTC,CASSPGTFYEQYF
.,TRBV2,TRBJ2-5,TRBD2,TGTGCCAGCAGGAACCTGGGACTAGCAGAAGAGACCCAGTACTTC,CASRNLGLAEETQYF
.,TRBV7-2,TRBJ1-2,.,TGTGCCAGCAGCATCACAGTGGGGAGATTTAACTATGGCTACACCTTC,CASSITVGRFNYGYTF
few,TRBV29-1,TRBJ1-2,.,TGCAGCGTTGAAGAGTCCAGGGGCTATGGCTACACCTTC,CSVEESRGYGYTF
once,TRBV5-1,TRBJ2-1,.,TGCGCCAGCAACTTGATGGCTACCGGGCTCAACAATGAGCAGTTCTTT,CASNLMATGLNNEQFF
.,TRBV2,TRBJ1-6,TRBD1,TGTGCCAGCAGTTCAGGGGGCGGGACTCGTAATTCACCCCTCCACTTT,CASSSGGGTRNSPLHF
few,TRBV20-1,TRBJ2-5,.,TGCAGTGCTAACGGGGGTTTGTACCAAGAGACCCAGTACTTC,CSANGGLYQETQYF
.,TRBV20-1,TRBJ2-1,.,TGCAGTGCTAGGTACAGGGCCCGTCCCCCGAGCTCCTACAATGAGCAGTTCTTC,CSARYRARPPSSYNEQFF
many,TRBV2,TRBJ2-3,.,TGTGCCAGCAAGAAGTACGGGGGCCCCACAGATACGCAGTATTTT,CASKKYGGPTDTQYF
.,TRBV1,TRBJ2-3,.,TGCACCAGCAGCCAGCTCGGCGAGTGGGGGGTAGATACGCAGTATTTT,CTSSQLGEWGVDTQYF
.,TRBV7-9,TRBJ2-6,.,TGTGCCAGCAGCTCCCGACAAGGCTGGGGCTCTGGGGCCAACGTCCTGACTTTC,CASSSRQGWGSGANVLTF
.,TRBV30,TRBJ2-3,TRBD2,TGTGCCTGGAGTGTAAAACGGGGGGGTATAGGTACGCAGTATTTT,CAWSVKRGGIGTQYF